The count of the clone carrying this T cell receptor beta chain is one. V lost 1 base and J lost 0, with 7 bases in between. Germline CDR1 is SGHRS and CDR2 is YFSETQ. CDR3 size: 14 residues. The sample belongs to a study of blood T cell repertoires in COVID-19. On the study more broadly: The study drew acute and convalescent COVID-19 samples from the United States, Italy and Spain. Sources were T cells, B-cell-depleted T cells, or PBMCs; the material itself was cDNA or gDNA.

In the original analysis: How many nucleated cells were present was estimated from reference gene primer amplification. Generated by immunoSEQ multiplex PCR, the TCRdb table keeps only in-frame clones and is missing some. V, J and clone size are those of that table, while D and trimming were read from the DNA. Here the sample spans around 250,000 clones, approximately 78% being singletons. The sequence came from a man aged 35-49 years who had been exposed to COVID-19. Sequences were obtained from PBMCs or T cells enriched from blood (not recorded which). The chain has TRBV5-1 and TRBJ1-2; D may be TRBD1 (6 bases). The CDR3 spells CASSLQGPNYGYTF. The DNA for the CDR3 is TGCGCCAGCAGCTTGCAGGGGCCTAACTATGGCTACACCTTC.